This T cell receptor beta chain was identified during a study of CXCR3-negative and CXCR3-positive naive CD8 T cells. Study conclusions and caveats: Naive subsets showed comparable surface CD5, and TCR interaction strength was also inferred from TRB CDR3 physicochemistry.

In regard to this clonotype: Its antigen is as yet unknown.

It was by 5' RACE with UMI labels that the TRB cDNA libraries were prepared. TCRdb reprocessed the 5' RACE reads, keeping one entry per CDR3 protein, no DNA. This sample's table reports some 41,000 distinct CDR3 sequences. The sorting of each CD8+ T cell subset was done in triplicate, at more than 250,000 cells each. Germline CDR1 is LGHNA and CDR2 is YSLEER. The CDR3 contains 14 residues. V gene TRBV4-3 combines with J gene TRBJ2-3; TCRdb's D call of TRBD1 is untestable without DNA. The material sequenced was memory CD8+ T cells from blood. The TCR originated in a human donor in good health. Some clones in this sample may be carry-over from other donors' samples. The CDR3 sequence is CASSQAGDTDTQYF.